This T cell receptor beta chain was obtained from a study of response to subunit inactivated influenza vaccine. General study findings and limits: Seasonal influenza vaccination, on each occasion, was suggested by the authors to recruit few new T cells.

There are many counts of this clonotype. Its antigen is still unknown. TCRdb re-analysed the RT-PCR reads in MiXCR, keeping a single row per CDR3 protein. The repertoire consists of about 170,000 distinct CDR3 sequences, with roughly 10% occurring once and the leading ten covering around 35%. After removal of 6 bases from V and 5 bases from J, the junction contained 7 bases not matched to a gene. Germline lookup yields CDR1 MNHEY and CDR2 SMNVEV (reference sequence). The CDR3 loop spans 14 amino acids. This receptor was obtained from a man aged 50-75 years who received an inactivated influenza vaccine. Sequenced material: CD8+ T cells sorted from PBMCs, taken approximately 25 months after vaccination. The rearrangement links TRBV27 to TRBJ1-1; 9 bases align to TRBD1. The CDR3 here is CASSQTGGMTEAFF. CDR3 nucleotides: TGTGCCAGCAGCCAAACAGGGGGCATGACTGAAGCTTTCTTT.